This T cell receptor (beta chain) was captured by sequencing in a study of T-cell memory formation after mild COVID-19. Germline assignment: CDR1 MNHEY and CDR2 SVGEGT. This CDR3 contains 13 residues. J gave up 6 bases and V 5 bases, and 6 bases lay outside the gene matches. The TCR alpha and TCR beta cDNA libraries, bearing sample barcodes and UMIs, were generated by 5'RACE using constant-segment primers. TCRdb re-derived calls from the 5' RACE reads in MiXCR, one entry per CDR3 protein. Here the sample spans 45,000 to 55,000 distinct CDR3 sequences, under 7.5% being singletons. The sequence came from a young man who had mild COVID-19 (a few samples of this study predate the infection). Cell type and time point are not known. The rearrangement joins TRBV6-2 or TRBV6-3 to TRBJ2-7, with 8 bases lining up with TRBD1. Sequenced sample: PBMCs or a T cell subset sorted from them (not recorded which). The CDR3 is CASSRTGLSEQYF. The CDR3, as DNA: TGTGCCAGCAGTCGGACAGGGCTCTCCGAGCAGTACTTC.